Here is one TCR beta chain with its context. Its antigen is still unknown. Qualities for individual bases were not recorded, and no much larger clone is one base off. The record originates from a study of blood T cell repertoires in COVID-19 (TCRdb year 2020). Study-level background: The collaborator samples originated in the United States, Italy and Spain and spanned the acute and convalescent phases of COVID-19. The repertoires were released in a freely available public database intended as a resource for research on the immune response to SARS-CoV-2. HLA class I and class II types, where available, came from metadata supplied by the sample provider rather than from assay-based typing. The prospective study material was composed of cDNA or gDNA derived from T cells, B-cell-depleted T cells, or PBMCs. The sample metadata nearly always contained a de-identified subject ID, COVID-19 status, age in years and sex. The samples were drawn from two sources: the first 160 participants of the ongoing ImmuneRACE study, and over 1,000 subjects contributed by 6 global collaborators. The dataset comprised deeply sampled blood TCRbeta repertoires from subjects exposed to, actively infected with, or recovered from COVID-19.

Study-wide findings and limitations: The amount of clinical and demographic metadata varied by source and participant and was provided uncurated.

TCRbeta CDR3 regions were amplified from genomic DNA by means of the immunoSEQ Assay, a bias-controlled multiplex PCR. In the authors' own workflow: The number of nucleated cells in each sample was estimated from the amplification of reference gene primers within the assay. To quantify the absolute abundance of each unique TCRbeta CDR3 rearrangement, sequence reads were collapsed and filtered. For each sample, productive Simpson clonality was calculated by taking the square root of Simpson's diversity index across productive rearrangements. The table was pulled from immuneACCESS by TCRdb, which kept in-frame rearrangements only. Such tables lose some clones; where checked, under half of the loss comes from unresolved V genes, and the rest has no known cause. The V and J calls and the clone size are those of that table, but D and trimming were determined from the DNA. This sample lists about 470,000 clones; about nine tenths were detected once. About 0.65% of the sample goes to the ten largest clones.

Reading the germline V gene gives CDR1 MGHRA and CDR2 YSYEKL. V loses 3 bases of germline sequence and J loses 0 bases, and the interval between the two ends is 17 bases. Including cysteine and phenylalanine, the CDR3 has 18 amino acids. Only the CDR3 DNA stays, 54 bases, in frame from base 1. Enrolling through a virtual design, the prospective study's participants ranged in age from roughly 18 to 95 years and lived across some 22 United States geographic areas. To assign participants to cohorts, the prospective study relied on clinical history that participants themselves reported in a screening survey and a study questionnaire. For ImmuneRACE Cohort 3, a participant was defined as recovered based on two consecutive negative NP/OP PCR tests, clearance by a healthcare professional, or resolution of symptoms. Mobile phlebotomists in the prospective study collected whole blood, serum and a nasopharyngeal or oropharyngeal swab from every participant. Participants in the prospective study had the option to provide additional blood draws and questionnaires over an approximately 2-month period. Before DNA extraction, blood samples from the prospective study were shipped at room temperature or frozen.

The rearranged segments are TRBV4-1 and TRBJ2-2; a tentative D call is TRBD1 (7 bases match). The sequenced sample was PBMCs or T cells enriched from blood (not recorded which). This clonotype was obtained from a woman under 30 who had recovered from COVID-19. The sequenced DNA is TGCGCCAGCAGCCATCCGCAGGGGGGCGGGCCGAACACCGGGGAGCTGTTTTTT. Translated, this gives CASSHPQGGGPNTGELFF.